The entry below gives a single T cell receptor beta chain sequence along with its context. For TCRbeta, the library was prepared with unique molecular identifiers. Using its own MiXCR run on the PCR reads, TCRdb lists one record per CDR3 protein. Altogether approximately 390,000 distinct CDR3 sequences are present, 11% being singletons, with the ten largest covering 4.5% to 7%. This entry belongs to a study of T-cell reconstitution after alpha-beta-depleted transplantation in children. Germline lookup yields CDR1 LGHDT and CDR2 YNNKEL (reference sequence). The CDR3 runs 15 residues. With 3 bases removed from V and 0 bases from J, the gap between germline ends came to 10 bases.

The TCR was taken from a human donor who donated a stem cell graft to a child with acute myeloid leukemia. The source material was PBMCs from the stem cell graft donor, sampled from the stem cell graft. J is TRBJ2-3 and V is TRBV3-1; possible D gene TRBD1, 5 bases. This CDR3 is CASSHGQGSTDTQYF. In DNA form, the CDR3 reads TGTGCCAGCAGCCACGGCCAGGGTAGCACAGATACGCAGTATTTT.